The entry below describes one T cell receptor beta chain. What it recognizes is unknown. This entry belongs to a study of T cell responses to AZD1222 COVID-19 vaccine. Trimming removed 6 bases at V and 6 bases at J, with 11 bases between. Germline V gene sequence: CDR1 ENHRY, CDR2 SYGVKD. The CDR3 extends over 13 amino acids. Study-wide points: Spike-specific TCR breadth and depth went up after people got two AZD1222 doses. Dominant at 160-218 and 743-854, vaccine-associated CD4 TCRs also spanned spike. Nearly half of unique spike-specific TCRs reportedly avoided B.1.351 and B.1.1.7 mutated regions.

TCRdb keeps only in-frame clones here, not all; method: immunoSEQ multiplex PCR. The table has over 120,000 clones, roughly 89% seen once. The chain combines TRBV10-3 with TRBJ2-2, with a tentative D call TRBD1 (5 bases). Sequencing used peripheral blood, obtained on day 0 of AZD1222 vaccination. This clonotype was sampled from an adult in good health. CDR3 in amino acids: CAISEQDPGELFF. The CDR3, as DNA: TGTGCCATCAGCGAACAGGACCCCGGGGAGCTGTTTTTT.